This T cell receptor (beta chain) originates from a study of graft-versus-host responses after intestinal transplantation. Study summary: Recipients obtained multivisceral, liver-intestinal, or isolated intestinal transplants. After anti-thymocyte globulin induction, recipients took tacrolimus and steroids for 2 to 3 years.

This clone was observed a handful of times. Irradiated stimulators labeled with violet dye, approximately 200,000 in number, were plated with approximately 200,000 CFSE-labeled responders. The table came from immunoSEQ multiplex PCR; TCRdb's copy has only in-frame clones and leaves some out. The sample includes about 15,000 clones, more than 30% seen only once; the top ten take more than 14%. Study-wide points: There were GvH clones found in recipient marrow, and some of them appeared first in ileum or blood. The presence of high graft-versus-host to host-versus-graft clonal ratios in allografts characterized patients with graft-donor T cell macrochimerism.

The CDR3 runs to 14 residues. Unmatched junction bases numbered 7, after V lost 4 bases and J lost 5 bases. The germline V gene has CDR1 MNHEY and CDR2 SVGAGI. This sequence joins TRBV6-5 and TRBJ1-1; 7 bases are shared with TRBD1. The TCR was taken from a human patient who received an intestinal transplant. Sequenced material: alloreactive CD8+ T cells from a mixed lymphocyte reaction culture, taken before intestinal transplant. Documented subset: CFSE-low proliferating T cells sorted from roughly 6-day pre-transplant mixed lymphocyte reaction (GvH or HvG direction). The CDR3 loop is CASSSLQGVTEAFF. CDR3 bases: TGTGCCAGCAGTTCCCTCCAGGGGGTAACTGAAGCTTTCTTT.